These 7 T cell receptor beta chains came from one sample sequenced in a study of cytomegalovirus exposure and HLA in healthy donors. Both 60 Vbeta primers and 13 Jbeta primers went into the PCR. Assay: immunoSEQ multiplex PCR; the TCRdb copy retains only in-frame clones and omits some. The sample shows over 50,000 clones, about 63% of them seen only once. Sequencing was done on a sample of PBMCs. These receptors were taken from a man in his forties in good health and CMV-seropositive.

This clone was seen a handful of times. The chain combines TRBV6-6 with TRBJ2-1; 12 nucleotides align to TRBD2. The V gene end was trimmed by 0 bases and the J gene end by 11 bases; junction bases not matched to a gene: 2. CDR1 and CDR2 from the germline V gene are MNHNY and SVGAGI (reference sequence). There are 14 residues in the CDR3. The CDR3 here is CASSYSTSGGQQFF. The CDR3 nucleotides read TGTGCCAGCAGTTACTCGACTAGCGGGGGCCAGCAGTTCTTC.

The V and J genes are TRBV15 and TRBJ1-1, with 7 bases lining up with TRBD1. The V segment lost 3 bases and the J segment 4 bases; nucleotides outside the gene matches: 5. The CDR3 sequence is 14 residues long. Germline-derived CDR1 and CDR2 are LNHNV and YYDKDF (reference sequence). Here the CDR3 reads CATSSRQGTTEAFF. As DNA, the CDR3 is TGTGCCACCAGCAGTCGACAGGGTACCACTGAAGCTTTCTTT.

Only one count was recorded for this clone. The gene calls are TRBV9 and TRBJ1-1; D unclear. The V end lost 3 bases, the J end lost 1 base, and 7 bases lay between the germline ends. This CDR3 contains 13 residues. Per the germline V gene, CDR1 is SGDLS and CDR2 is YYNGEE. CDR3: CASSGYRNTEAFF. In DNA form, the CDR3 reads TGTGCCAGCAGCGGTTACAGGAACACTGAAGCTTTCTTT.

The V call is TRBV2, the J call TRBJ1-2, with D perhaps matching TRBD1 (5 bases). Germline V gene sequence: CDR1 SNHLY, CDR2 FYNNEI. V shed 3 bases and J shed 7 bases, with 21 bases lying between them. The length of the CDR3 is 16 residues. The CDR3 protein is CASSEVDRGGMIGYTF. The CDR3, as DNA: TGTGCCAGCAGTGAGGTTGACCGGGGGGGGATGATTGGCTACACCTTC.

This clone was seen only a few times. The chain links TRBV7-2 to TRBJ2-3, with 8 bases matching TRBD2. Germline V gene data show CDR1 as SGHTA and CDR2 as FQGNSA. Trimming took 0 bases from V and 3 from J; bases not matched to a gene: 2. This CDR3 spans 15 amino acids. The CDR3 protein is CASSLALAGTDTQYF. The CDR3 nucleotides are TGTGCCAGCAGCTTAGCGTTAGCGGGGACAGATACGCAGTATTTT.

The chain uses TRBV18 and TRBJ1-2; D ambiguous. The V gene's germline CDR1 is KGHSH and CDR2 LQKENI. The V gene lost 0 bases and the J gene lost 1 base, with 6 bases spanning the gap. This CDR3 has 14 residues. Here the CDR3 DNA reads TGTGCCAGCTCACCACCGTCCGTTAACTATGGCTACACCTTC. Translated, it gives CASSPPSVNYGYTF.

The chain has TRBV2 and TRBJ1-2; D is uncertain. Per germline, CDR1 SNHLY and CDR2 FYNNEI. With 8 bases removed from V and 0 bases from J, the gap between germline ends came to 13 bases. This CDR3 is built from 14 residues. The CDR3 DNA reads TGTGCCAGCCTTATAGAAACCTCTAACTATGGCTACACCTTC. Translation: CASLIETSNYGYTF.